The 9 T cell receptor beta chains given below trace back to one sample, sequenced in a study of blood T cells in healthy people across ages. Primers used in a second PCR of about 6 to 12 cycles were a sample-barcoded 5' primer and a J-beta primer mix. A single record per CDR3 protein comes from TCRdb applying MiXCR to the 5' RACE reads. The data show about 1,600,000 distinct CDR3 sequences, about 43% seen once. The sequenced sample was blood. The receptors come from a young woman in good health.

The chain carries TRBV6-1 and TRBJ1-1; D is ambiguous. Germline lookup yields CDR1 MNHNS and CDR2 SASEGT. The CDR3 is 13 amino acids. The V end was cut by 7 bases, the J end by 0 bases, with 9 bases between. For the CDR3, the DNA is TGTGCCAGCAAAGGATGGGTGAACACTGAAGCTTTCTTT. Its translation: CASKGWVNTEAFF.

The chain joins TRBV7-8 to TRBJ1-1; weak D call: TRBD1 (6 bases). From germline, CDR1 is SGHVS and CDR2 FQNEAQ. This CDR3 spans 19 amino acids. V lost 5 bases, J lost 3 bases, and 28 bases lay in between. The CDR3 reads CASSGGKTGAGVSHTEAFF. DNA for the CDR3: TGTGCCAGCAGCGGGGGGAAAACGGGGGCCGGAGTCTCGCACACTGAAGCTTTCTTT. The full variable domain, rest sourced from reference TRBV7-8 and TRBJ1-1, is GAGVSQSPRYKVAKRGQDVALRCDPISGHVSLFWYQQALGQGPEFLTYFQNEAQLDKSGLPSDRFFAERPEGSVSTLKIQRTQQEDSAVYLCASSGGKTGAGVSHTEAFFGQGTRLTVV.

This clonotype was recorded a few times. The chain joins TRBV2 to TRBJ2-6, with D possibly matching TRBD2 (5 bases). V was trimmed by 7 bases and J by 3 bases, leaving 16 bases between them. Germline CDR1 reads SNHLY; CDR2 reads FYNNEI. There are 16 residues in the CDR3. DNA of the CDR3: TGTGCCAGCAATCGGGCGCCGGAGGTTGGGGCCAACGTCCTGACTTTC. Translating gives CASNRAPEVGANVLTF.

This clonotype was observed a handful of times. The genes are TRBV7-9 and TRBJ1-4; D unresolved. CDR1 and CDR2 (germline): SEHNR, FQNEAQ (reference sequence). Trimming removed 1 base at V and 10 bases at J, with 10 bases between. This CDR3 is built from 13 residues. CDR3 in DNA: TGTGCCAGCAGCTTAGAGGTTCCTGTAAAACTGTTTTTT. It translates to CASSLEVPVKLFF.

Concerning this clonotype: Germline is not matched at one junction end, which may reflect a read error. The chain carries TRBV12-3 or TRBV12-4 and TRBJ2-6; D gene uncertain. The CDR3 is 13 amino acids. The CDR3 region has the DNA TGTGCCAGCCCCCAACCTGGGACCAACGTCCTGACTTTC. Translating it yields CASPQPGTNVLTF.

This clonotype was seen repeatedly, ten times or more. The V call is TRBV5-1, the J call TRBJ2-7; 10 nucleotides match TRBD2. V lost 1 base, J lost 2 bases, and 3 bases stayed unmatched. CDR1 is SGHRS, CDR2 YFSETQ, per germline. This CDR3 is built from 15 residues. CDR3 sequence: CASSLSSGGAYEQYF. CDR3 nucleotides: TGCGCCAGCAGCTTGTCCAGCGGGGGGGCCTACGAGCAGTACTTC. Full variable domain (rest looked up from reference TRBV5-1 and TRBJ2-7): KAGVTQTPRYLIKTRGQQVTLSCSPISGHRSVSWYQQTPGQGLQFLFEYFSETQRNKGNFPGRFSGRQFSNSRSEMNVSTLELGDSALYLCASSLSSGGAYEQYFGPGTRLTVT.

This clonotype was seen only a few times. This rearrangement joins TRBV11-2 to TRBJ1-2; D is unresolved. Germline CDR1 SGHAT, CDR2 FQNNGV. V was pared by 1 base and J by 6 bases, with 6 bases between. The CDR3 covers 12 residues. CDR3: CASSLGGHGYTF. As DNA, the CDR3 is TGTGCCAGCAGCTTAGGAGGGCATGGCTACACCTTC.

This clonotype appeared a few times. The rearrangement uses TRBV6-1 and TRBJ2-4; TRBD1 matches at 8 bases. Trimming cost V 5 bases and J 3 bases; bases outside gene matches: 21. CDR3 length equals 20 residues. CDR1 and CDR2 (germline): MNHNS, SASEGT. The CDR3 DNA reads TGTGCCAGCAGTCGTCTGCGCGGGACAGGCTCCGGGCAACACAAAAACATTCAGTACTTC. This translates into CASSRLRGTGSGQHKNIQYF.

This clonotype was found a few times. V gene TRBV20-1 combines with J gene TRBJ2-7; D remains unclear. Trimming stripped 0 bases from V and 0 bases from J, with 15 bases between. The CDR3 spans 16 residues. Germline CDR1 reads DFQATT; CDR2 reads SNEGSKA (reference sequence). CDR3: CSARDGRMAPSYEQYF. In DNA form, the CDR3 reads TGCAGTGCTAGAGATGGAAGGATGGCCCCCTCCTACGAGCAGTACTTC.